This entry features one TCR beta chain sequence. Clones were sequenced by immunoSEQ multiplex PCR, and TCRdb holds only the in-frame ones, with some missing. Altogether about 100,000 clones are present, roughly 88% being singletons, with the ten largest covering about 2.4%. This record comes from a study of PD-L1 blockade in urothelial cancer. Whole-study context: T cell content in blood samples showed a median of approximately 140,000.

Here the sequenced sample was PBMCs, taken around atezolizumab (anti-PD-L1) treatment. The sequence was collected from a man aged 45-65 years with urothelial cancer.

Here the CDR3 reads CASSLRGGDTQYF. In nucleotides, the CDR3 is TGTGCCAGCAGTTTACGGGGAGGAGATACGCAGTATTTT. The chain combines TRBV28 with TRBJ2-3; tentatively, D is TRBD2 (6 bases). Germline V gene sequence: CDR1 MDHEN, CDR2 SYDVKM. Trimming removed 2 bases from V and 5 bases from J, with 8 bases in between. This CDR3 region has 13 residues.